The 11 T cell receptor beta chains below come from one sample, sequenced in a study of CD4+ T cells in melanoma. Clones were read by immunoSEQ multiplex PCR, and TCRdb kept only the in-frame ones, dropping some. The data hold 12,000 to 15,000 clones, with approximately 70% observed a single time. The sample was cells from a culture (not recorded whether cultured in vitro). All receptors derive from a human donor with melanoma.

In its sample, this clone was seen a few times. This rearrangement joins TRBV10-2 to TRBJ2-4; TRBD1 matches 12 bases. Unmatched junction bases numbered 2, after V lost 2 bases and J lost 0 bases. This CDR3 spans 17 amino acids. Germline-derived CDR1 and CDR2 are WSHSY and SAAADI. CDR3 sequence reads: CASSEGTGGLAKNIQYF. The CDR3 bases are TGCGCCAGCAGTGAGGGGACAGGGGGCCTAGCCAAAAACATTCAGTACTTC.

V is TRBV4-2 and J is TRBJ2-2; D gene unclear. V dropped 7 bases and J dropped 8 bases, with 11 bases sitting between them. This CDR3 has 12 residues. Per germline, CDR1 LGHNA and CDR2 YNFKEQ. CDR3: CASNHERGELFF. CDR3 nucleotide sequence: TGTGCCAGCAACCACGAACGGGGGGAGCTGTTTTTT.

The genes are TRBV4-1 and TRBJ2-5, with 10 bases lining up with TRBD2. CDR1 is MGHRA, CDR2 YSYEKL, per germline. CDR3 length: 14 amino acids. V was clipped by 3 bases and J by 4 bases; unmatched bases: 2. The CDR3 bases are TGCGCCAGCAGCCAGACTAGCGGGCCAGAGACCCAGTACTTC. It codes for CASSQTSGPETQYF.

V gene TRBV15 combines with J gene TRBJ2-5; 7 bases line up with TRBD1. This CDR3 comprises 15 residues. The V gene's germline CDR1 is LNHNV and CDR2 YYDKDF (reference sequence). V lost 3 bases to trimming and J lost 0 bases; unmatched junction nucleotides: 4. CDR3 nucleotide sequence: TGTGCCACCAGCAGGAACAGGGGTGACCAAGAGACCCAGTACTTC. This codes for CATSRNRGDQETQYF.

This clone has just a few counts. This chain connects TRBV5-1 to TRBJ1-1, with D maybe TRBD1 (5 bases). The length of the CDR3 is 14 residues. Trimming removed 4 bases at V and 4 bases at J, with 14 bases between. Germline V gene sequence: CDR1 SGHRS, CDR2 YFSETQ. The DNA for the CDR3 is TGCGCCAGCAGCCCGCAGAAAGGGGTCACTGAAGCTTTCTTT. Its translation: CASSPQKGVTEAFF.

In its sample, this clone was seen a few times. CDR3 in amino acids: CASSPGRATGNSPLHF. In DNA, the CDR3 is TGCGCCAGCAGCCCTGGCCGGGCAACAGGGAATTCACCCCTCCACTTT. The chain employs TRBV5-1 and TRBJ1-6; D might be TRBD1 (6 bases). The CDR3 extends over 16 amino acids. V gave up 4 bases and J gave up 7 bases, with 18 bases separating them. Looked up from germline, CDR1 is SGHRS and CDR2 is YFSETQ. The full variable domain, completed using reference TRBV5-1 and TRBJ1-6, is KAGVTQTPRYLIKTRGQQVTLSCSPISGHRSVSWYQQTPGQGLQFLFEYFSETQRNKGNFPGRFSGRQFSNSRSEMNVSTLELGDSALYLCASSPGRATGNSPLHFGNGTRLTVT.

V usage is TRBV11-2 and J usage is TRBJ2-7; a possible D gene is TRBD2 (5 bases). Germline V CDR1 and CDR2: SGHAT, FQNNGV. CDR3 length equals 15 residues. The germline V and J ends were trimmed by 5 bases and 6 bases, with 20 bases remaining between them. This CDR3 is CASSASNVREGEQYF. The CDR3 nucleotides read TGTGCCAGCAGCGCCTCGAATGTGAGGGAAGGCGAGCAGTACTTC. Full variable domain (rest looked up from reference TRBV11-2 and TRBJ2-7): EAGVAQSPRYKIIEKRQSVAFWCNPISGHATLYWYQQILGQGPKLLIQFQNNGVVDDSQLPKDRFSAERLKGVDSTLKIQPAKLEDSAVYLCASSASNVREGEQYFGPGTRLTVT.

V usage is TRBV5-5 and J usage is TRBJ2-2, with a weak D call TRBD1 (6 bases). This CDR3 spans 16 amino acids. Deletions cut 2 bases from V and 5 bases from J, with 16 bases between. The germline V gene encodes CDR1 SGHKS and CDR2 YYEKEE (reference sequence). This chain's CDR3 is CASSFGRQVRTGELFF. The CDR3 nucleotides are TGTGCCAGCAGCTTTGGACGACAGGTCCGAACCGGGGAGCTGTTTTTT.

The chain has TRBV10-3 and TRBJ2-5, with TRBD1 matching over 7 bases. This CDR3 has 16 amino acids. The junction had 14 bases not matched to a gene; V was cut back by 6 bases and J by 4 bases. CDR1 and CDR2 (germline): ENHRY, SYGVKD. CDR3 loop: CAIRPGEQGFGETQYF. DNA of the CDR3: TGTGCCATCAGGCCAGGAGAACAGGGGTTCGGAGAGACCCAGTACTTC.

The chain carries TRBV7-9 and TRBJ1-5; D is perhaps TRBD1 (6 bases). The V gene lost 0 bases and the J gene lost 4 bases, with 13 bases spanning the gap. In germline, CDR1 is SEHNR, CDR2 FQNEAQ (reference sequence). The CDR3 runs 16 residues. CDR3 residues: CASSLAVGQLNQPQHF. DNA of the CDR3: TGTGCCAGCAGCTTAGCAGTCGGACAGCTTAATCAGCCCCAGCATTTT. Full variable domain (missing parts from reference TRBV7-9 and TRBJ1-5): DTGVSQNPRHKITKRGQNVTFRCDPISEHNRLYWYRQTLGQGPEFLTYFQNEAQLEKSRLLSDRFSAERPKGSFSTLEIQRTEQGDSAMYLCASSLAVGQLNQPQHFGDGTRLSIL.

This clone was seen a handful of times. V gene TRBV30 combines with J gene TRBJ2-5, with D unclear. Between the trimmed V and J ends, which lost 0 bases and 5 bases, there was a span of 22 bases. The germline CDR1 and CDR2 sequences are GTSNPN and SVGIG (reference sequence). CDR3 size: 17 residues. CDR3 protein: CAWSVGRNYPIRETQYF. The CDR3 nucleotides read TGTGCCTGGAGTGTCGGTAGGAATTACCCCATCAGGGAGACCCAGTACTTC.